This TCR beta chain was sequenced in a study of blood T cell repertoires in COVID-19. In the authors' workflow: By means of reference gene primer amplification, nucleated cell counts were estimated. Assay used: immunoSEQ multiplex PCR; TCRdb lists only in-frame clones, some missing. V and J calls and clone size come straight from that table; D and trimming were deduced from the DNA. Of under 250,000 clones listed, roughly nine tenths are singletons. Germline CDR1 LGHDT, CDR2 YNNKEL (reference sequence). The junction had 1 base not matched to a gene; V was cut back by 1 base and J by 0 bases. This CDR3 is built from 16 residues.

Material: peripheral blood. This receptor was obtained from a man in his sixties who had recovered from COVID-19. The V and J genes are TRBV3-1 (or the pseudogene TRBV3-2) and TRBJ2-2, with 8 bases that match TRBD2. The CDR3 region has the DNA TGTGCCAGCAGCCAAGGCGGGGGGACGAACACCGGGGAGCTGTTTTTT. Translated, it gives CASSQGGGTNTGELFF.